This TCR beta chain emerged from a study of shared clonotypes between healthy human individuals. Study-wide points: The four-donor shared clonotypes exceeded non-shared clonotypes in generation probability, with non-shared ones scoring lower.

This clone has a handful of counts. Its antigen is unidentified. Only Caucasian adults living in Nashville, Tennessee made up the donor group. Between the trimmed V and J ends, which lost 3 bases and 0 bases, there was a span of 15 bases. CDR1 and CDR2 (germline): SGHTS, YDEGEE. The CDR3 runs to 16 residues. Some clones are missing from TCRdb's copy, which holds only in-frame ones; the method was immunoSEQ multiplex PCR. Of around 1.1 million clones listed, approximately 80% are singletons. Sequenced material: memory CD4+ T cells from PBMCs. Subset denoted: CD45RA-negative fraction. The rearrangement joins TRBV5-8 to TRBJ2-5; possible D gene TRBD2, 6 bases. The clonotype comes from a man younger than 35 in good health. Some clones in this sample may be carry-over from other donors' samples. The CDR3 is CASSSGGDLYQETQYF. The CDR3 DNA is TGTGCCAGCAGCTCCGGAGGGGACTTGTACCAAGAGACCCAGTACTTC.